Each of the 30 T cell receptor beta chains below was sequenced from the same sample in a study of T-cell memory formation after mild COVID-19 (dated by TCRdb to the early 2020s). The library relied on 5' RACE. Sequencing instrument: Illumina NovaSeq 6000. TCRdb trimmed the raw reads at Q25, called clones with MiXCR and kept productive beta chains. Rows are unified per CDR3 protein, each entry keeping the most common DNA and genes. The sample table holds some 48,000 distinct CDR3 sequences, of which 12% were seen once. The ten largest clonotypes hold about 24% of the sample. The sample taken for sequencing was PBMCs or a T cell subset sorted from them (not recorded which). These receptors came from a man aged 18 to 29 who had mild COVID-19 (a few samples of this study predate the infection). The sample titles of this study are shuffled in the database, so cell type and time point are left out; the donor was told from shared clones.

The CDR3 sequence is CASSLVDEQFF. The CDR3 DNA reads TGTGCCAGCAGCTTAGTAGATGAGCAGTTCTTC. V and J are TRBV7-8 and TRBJ2-1; D not resolved. The germline gives CDR1 SGHVS, CDR2 FQNEAQ. V was trimmed by 1 base and J by 8 bases, leaving 3 bases between them. The CDR3 contains 11 residues.

This clonotype was found many times. One end of the junction is discordant with germline, which a read error may explain. This sequence joins TRBV7-6 and TRBJ2-3; D ambiguous. Germline CDR1 reads SGHVS; CDR2 reads FNYEAQ. There are 14 residues in the CDR3. The CDR3 sequence is CASSVASPTDTQYF. The CDR3 region has the DNA TGTGCCAGCAGCGTAGCCTCCCCGACAGATACGCAGTATTTT.

The CDR3 nucleotides are TGTGCCAGCAGTTACAGTAAGGAATACGAGCAGTACGTC. Translated, it gives CASSYSKEYEQYV. This chain joins TRBV6-6 and TRBJ2-7, with D hard to call. V lost 2 bases and J lost 4, with 9 bases in between. The CDR3 loop spans 13 amino acids. From germline, CDR1 is MNHNY and CDR2 SVGAGI (reference sequence).

This chain links TRBV6-1 with TRBJ2-5; D perhaps matches TRBD2 (5 bases). The CDR3 length is 17 residues. Germline CDR1 MNHNS, CDR2 SASEGT. The V end was cut by 5 bases, the J end by 4 bases, with 23 bases between. The CDR3 spells CASSPRGQLAVGETQYF. CDR3 DNA: TGTGCCAGCAGTCCCCGAGGGCAACTCGCGGTGGGAGAGACCCAGTACTTC.

This clonotype appeared many times. The chain carries TRBV9 and TRBJ2-1; D gene uncertain. This CDR3 has 13 amino acids. Trimming cost V 0 bases and J 11 bases, with 12 bases left between them. Germline values: CDR1 SGDLS, CDR2 YYNGEE. The CDR3 loop reads CASSVELGTKQFF. DNA for the CDR3: TGTGCCAGCAGCGTAGAGTTAGGCACGAAGCAGTTCTTC. The complete variable domain, with remaining parts taken from reference TRBV9 and TRBJ2-1, reads DSGVTQTPKHLITATGQRVTLRCSPRSGDLSVYWYQQSLDQGLQFLIQYYNGEERAKGNILERFSAQQFPDLHSELNLSSLELGDSALYFCASSVELGTKQFFGPGTRLTVL.

This clonotype was counted a few times. The gene calls are TRBV24-1 and TRBJ2-1; D ambiguous. The CDR3 sequence is 13 residues long. Between the trimmed V and J ends, which lost 11 bases and 1 base, there was a span of 11 bases. Germline V gives CDR1 KGHDR, CDR2 SFDVKD. The CDR3 loop is CAITDGSYNEQFF. In DNA form, the CDR3 reads TGTGCCATTACGGACGGATCCTACAATGAGCAGTTCTTC.

The V call is TRBV7-9, the J call TRBJ2-5, with TRBD2 matching 13 bases. The CDR3 spans 15 residues. Germline loops: CDR1 SEHNR, CDR2 FQNEAQ (reference sequence). After removal of 4 bases from V and 2 bases from J, the junction contained 1 base not matched to a gene. CDR3: CASSWTSGGQETQYF. DNA for the CDR3: TGTGCCAGCAGCTGGACTAGCGGGGGTCAAGAGACCCAGTACTTC.

In this sample, this clonotype turned up many times. The rearrangement joins TRBV6-2 or TRBV6-3 to TRBJ2-1, with 9 bases aligning to TRBD2. This CDR3 has 15 amino acids. Per germline, CDR1 MNHEY and CDR2 SVGEGT. J lost 0 bases, V lost 4 bases, and 1 base had no gene match. The CDR3 region has the DNA TGTGCCAGCAGTTTGACTAGCGGCTCCTACAATGAGCAGTTCTTC. Protein sequence: CASSLTSGSYNEQFF.

This clonotype was seen many times. The chain joins TRBV6-5 to TRBJ1-1; D is unresolved. Germline lookup yields CDR1 MNHEY and CDR2 SVGAGI. The CDR3 length is 11 residues. V dropped 9 bases and J dropped 0 bases, with 5 bases sitting between them. In DNA form, the CDR3 reads TGTGCCAGTCGGATGAACACTGAAGCTTTCTTT. Translation: CASRMNTEAFF.

The chain joins TRBV24-1 to TRBJ1-1; TRBD1 might be the D (5 bases). Germline V gene data show CDR1 as KGHDR and CDR2 as SFDVKD. The CDR3 contains 15 residues. V lost 3 bases and J 11 bases, leaving 21 bases between the germline ends. This CDR3 is CATSDRPQANRTAFF. In DNA form, the CDR3 reads TGTGCCACCAGTGATCGACCACAGGCGAACCGCACCGCTTTCTTT.

This clonotype came up a few times. The J gene is TRBJ2-3, the V gene TRBV5-1; 8 nucleotides line up with TRBD2. CDR3 size: 15 residues. V was clipped by 4 bases and J by 5 bases; unmatched bases: 9. Germline loops: CDR1 SGHRS, CDR2 YFSETQ. The CDR3 region is CASSPLLADQDTQYF. The CDR3 nucleotides read TGCGCCAGCAGCCCCTTACTAGCGGATCAAGATACGCAGTATTTT.

This clonotype was found a few times. In DNA, the CDR3 is TGTGCCAGCAGTTTATATGGCTATGGCTACACCTTC. Its translation is CASSLYGYGYTF. The V and J genes are TRBV12-3 or TRBV12-4 and TRBJ1-2; D is uncertain. The ends were cut back, 2 bases at V and 4 bases at J, with 5 bases in the middle. This CDR3 has 12 amino acids.

V is TRBV5-6 and J is TRBJ2-7; D may be TRBD1 (7 bases). CDR1 and CDR2 (germline): SGHDT, YYEEEE. The CDR3 runs to 16 residues. Trimming took off 4 bases at V and 6 bases at J, with 23 bases between the two ends. CDR3 coding DNA: TGTGCCAGCAGCCGATACAGGACAGGAGGGGCCCCCGAGCAGTACTTC. It codes for CASSRYRTGGAPEQYF.

The gene calls are TRBV11-2 and TRBJ2-5, with TRBD2 identical over 7 bases. Germline V gene data show CDR1 as SGHAT and CDR2 as FQNNGV. Trimming cost V 5 bases and J 4 bases; bases outside gene matches: 7. The CDR3 contains 14 residues. CDR3 sequence: CASSPRAGRETQYF. The CDR3 bases are TGTGCCAGCAGCCCCAGAGCGGGGCGAGAGACCCAGTACTTC.

As DNA, the CDR3 is TGTGCCAGCAGAATGTGGGGTAAGGTGGAGACCCAGTACTTC. Protein product: CASRMWGKVETQYF. The chain uses TRBV5-6 and TRBJ2-5; unclear D gene. Per the germline V gene, CDR1 is SGHDT and CDR2 is YYEEEE. Trimming cost V 5 bases and J 5 bases, with 16 bases left between them. The CDR3 loop spans 14 amino acids. The whole variable domain, remainder taken from reference TRBV5-6 and TRBJ2-5, is DAGVTQSPTHLIKTRGQQVTLRCSPKSGHDTVSWYQQALGQGPQFIFQYYEEEERQRGNFPDRFSGHQFPNYSSELNVNALLLGDSALYLCASRMWGKVETQYFGPGTRLLVL.

This clonotype was seen repeatedly, ten times or more. The chain employs TRBV6-5 and TRBJ2-3; TRBD1 is a possible D gene (6 bases). This CDR3 spans 13 amino acids. Germline CDR1 MNHEY, CDR2 SVGAGI. V lost 4 bases and J lost 2, with 7 bases in between. The CDR3 protein is CASSWDNTDTQYF. The DNA for the CDR3 is TGTGCCAGCAGTTGGGACAACACAGATACGCAGTATTTT.

This clonotype turned up a few times. This chain links TRBV5-5 with TRBJ2-7; D gene unclear. V lost 0 bases and J lost 2, with 9 bases in between. The V gene's germline CDR1 is SGHKS and CDR2 YYEKEE (reference sequence). This CDR3 comprises 14 residues. For the CDR3, the DNA is TGTGCCAGCAGCTTGGGTGGGTTCGCCTACGAGCAGTACGTC. Translation gives CASSLGGFAYEQYV.

This clonotype was detected ten times or more. The chain links TRBV3-1 to TRBJ2-2; D remains unclear. The CDR3 is 13 amino acids. Germline V CDR1 and CDR2: LGHDT, YNNKEL (reference sequence). The V end lost 3 bases, the J end lost 6 bases, and 8 bases lay between the germline ends. CDR3 bases: TGTGCCAGCAGCCACCCCTGGGCCGGGGAGCTGTTTTTT. Its translation: CASSHPWAGELFF.

This clonotype appeared a few times. This chain uses TRBV5-4 with TRBJ2-1, with D possibly TRBD2 on 6 matching bases. Trimming removed 0 bases at V and 6 bases at J, with 13 bases between. Germline V CDR1 and CDR2: SGHNT, YYREEE (reference sequence). The CDR3 is 15 residues long. The chain's CDR3 is CASSLVELAGNEQFF. Written as DNA, the CDR3 is TGTGCCAGCAGCTTGGTGGAACTAGCCGGCAATGAGCAGTTCTTC.

This clonotype was counted ten times or more. The chain uses TRBV5-1 and TRBJ2-7; no definite D call. CDR3 length equals 15 residues. V lost 9 bases and J lost 4, with 23 bases in between. Germline CDR1 reads SGHRS; CDR2 reads YFSETQ. CDR3 sequence: CATGRNAGFGYEQYF. Written as DNA, the CDR3 is TGCGCCACCGGCCGGAACGCCGGGTTTGGTTACGAGCAGTACTTC.

The chain couples TRBV7-2 to TRBJ1-2; maybe TRBD1 (5 bases). V was cut by 0 bases and J by 1 base, with 12 bases left in between. This CDR3 comprises 16 residues. CDR1 and CDR2 (germline): SGHTA, FQGNSA. The CDR3 reads CASSLARTIVNYGYTF. CDR3 coding DNA: TGTGCCAGCAGCTTAGCGAGGACAATCGTTAACTATGGCTACACCTTC. Full variable domain (remainder filled in from reference TRBV7-2 and TRBJ1-2): GAGVSQSPSNKVTEKGKDVELRCDPISGHTALYWYRQSLGQGLEFLIYFQGNSAPDKSGLPSDRFSAERTGGSVSTLTIQRTQQEDSAVYLCASSLARTIVNYGYTFGSGTRLTVV.

This clonotype was picked up a small number of times. The chain carries TRBV5-1 and TRBJ2-5; D unresolved. Trimming left V 1 base short and J 2 bases short, with 6 bases between. There are 13 residues in the CDR3. The germline V gene has CDR1 SGHRS and CDR2 YFSETQ. The CDR3 DNA sequence: TGCGCCAGCAGCTTGCAGGTGCAAGAGACCCAGTACTTC. Amino acid sequence: CASSLQVQETQYF.

This clonotype was detected ten times or more. The chain couples TRBV7-2 to TRBJ2-5, with D hard to call. CDR1 is SGHTA and CDR2 is FQGNSA in the germline V gene. The CDR3 runs 15 residues. V was cut by 1 base and J by 3 bases, with 12 bases left in between. The CDR3 spells CASSLGLYKEETQYF. The CDR3 coding sequence is TGTGCCAGCAGCTTAGGGCTGTACAAGGAAGAGACCCAGTACTTC.

This clonotype was found a few times. The DNA of the CDR3 is TGCAGTGCTAGAGAGGGGGCAGCCGGGGAGCTGTTTTTT. Its translation is CSAREGAAGELFF. The chain is built from TRBV20-1 and TRBJ2-2, with a possible D match to TRBD1 (6 bases). The CDR3 has 13 amino acids. Between the trimmed V and J ends, which lost 0 bases and 6 bases, there was a span of 8 bases. The germline V gene has CDR1 DFQATT and CDR2 SNEGSKA (reference sequence).

V usage is TRBV12-3 or TRBV12-4 and J usage is TRBJ2-4; TRBD2 matches at 9 bases. Trimming removed 3 bases from V and 10 bases from J; junction bases left unmatched: 13. This CDR3 spans 16 amino acids. CDR3 region: CASSFPRQRGVHIQYF. CDR3 coding DNA: TGTGCCAGCAGTTTCCCGCGCCAGCGGGGGGTCCATATTCAGTACTTC.

The J gene is TRBJ2-7, the V gene TRBV20-1; 10 nucleotides line up with TRBD2. CDR1 DFQATT and CDR2 SNEGSKA come from the germline V gene (reference sequence). The trim removed 2 bases at V and 7 bases at J, leaving 8 bases unmatched. CDR3 length equals 14 residues. The CDR3 nucleotides read TGCAGTGCTAGAATACCAGCGGGGGGGCTTGAGCAGTACGTC. Amino acid sequence: CSARIPAGGLEQYV.

This clonotype was counted between two and nine times. This rearrangement joins TRBV2 to TRBJ2-1, with TRBD2 matching over 14 bases. Germline loops: CDR1 SNHLY, CDR2 FYNNEI. With 6 bases clipped from V and 1 base from J, the junction kept 5 bases outside the gene matches. This CDR3 comprises 17 residues. CDR3 loop: CASRGGTSGGSYNEQFF. The CDR3 nucleotides are TGTGCCAGCAGGGGTGGGACTAGCGGGGGTTCCTACAATGAGCAGTTCTTC. The full variable domain, rest sourced from reference TRBV2 and TRBJ2-1, is EPEVTQTPSHQVTQMGQEVILRCVPISNHLYFYWYRQILGQKVEFLVSFYNNEISEKSEIFDDQFSVERPDGSNFTLKIRSTKLEDSAMYFCASRGGTSGGSYNEQFFGPGTRLTVL.

This clonotype was recorded at least ten times. A read error may produce the germline difference seen at one junction end. The V and J genes are TRBV4-2 and TRBJ2-4; D unclear. CDR1 is LGHNA, CDR2 YNFKEQ, per germline. The CDR3 length is 13 residues. This CDR3 reads CASSQDLDRKTHF. As DNA, the CDR3 is TGTGCCAGCAGCCAAGATCTGGACCGGAAAACCCACTTC.

This clonotype was picked up a small number of times. The CDR3 sequence is CASSKVAGAGTDTQYF. CDR3 DNA: TGTGCCAGCAGCAAGGTAGCGGGGGCGGGCACAGATACGCAGTATTTT. The rearrangement links TRBV7-3 to TRBJ2-3, with 9 bases fitting TRBD2. Germline-derived CDR1 and CDR2 are SGHTA and FQGTGA. V lost 5 bases, J lost 1 base, and 7 bases stayed unmatched. This CDR3 spans 16 amino acids.

The sample holds a few counts of this clonotype. CDR3 bases: TGTGCCAGCAGCCATTCGACAGGCGACTACGAGCAGTACTTC. Translated, it gives CASSHSTGDYEQYF. This rearrangement joins TRBV11-2 to TRBJ2-7, with D maybe TRBD1 (6 bases). The CDR3 runs 14 residues. V gave up 5 bases and J gave up 3 bases, with 14 bases separating them. The germline V gene has CDR1 SGHAT and CDR2 FQNNGV.